The present TCR beta chain was sequenced within a study of shared clonotypes between healthy human individuals. For the study at large: In total, the donors were two women and a few men aged 18 to 49. Each donor had three CD4 naive, three CD4 memory, two CD8 naive and one CD8 memory plate.

Only CD45RO-negative cells positively selected for CCR7 counted as naive CD8 cells, so terminally differentiated effector memory CD45RA+ cells were excluded. The donor population consisted of healthy HIV-negative adults with no recent acute infections or vaccinations. Within Nashville, Tennessee resided all donors, each a Caucasian adult. Germline lookup yields CDR1 ENHRY and CDR2 SYGVKD. The CDR3 has 14 residues. The V end lost 3 bases, the J end lost 2 bases, and 11 bases lay between the germline ends. Libraries were prepared by immunoSEQ multiplex PCR; TCRdb keeps only in-frame clonotypes and omits some of them. The table has 2 million to 2.5 million clones, roughly 91% seen once; the top ten hold 1.5% to 2%.

This sequence originates from a man aged 18-30 years in good health. Some clones in this sample may be carry-over from other donors' samples. The genes are TRBV10-3 and TRBJ2-7; D call uncertain. The sequenced sample was naive CD8+ T cells from PBMCs. The CDR3 DNA reads as TGTGCCATCAGTGACGAGAATTATACCTACGAGCAGTACTTC. Protein sequence: CAISDENYTYEQYF.